The T cell receptor (beta chain) described here comes from a study of monozygotic twins with inflammatory bowel disease. As to this clonotype: No antigen is known for it.

One entry per CDR3 protein, without DNA, is what TCRdb gives after re-calling the 5' RACE reads. The data show under 200,000 distinct CDR3 sequences, and the top ten clones hold more than 2.5%. This CDR3 has 15 amino acids. Germline loops: CDR1 PRHDT, CDR2 FYEKMQ (reference sequence). Blood samples of about 2.5 ml were drawn from every donor. Broader study findings: No discrimination was achieved between different T cell subtypes. Inverse Simpson values showed less TCRbeta diversity in IBD patients than in their healthy co-twins.

The receptor was isolated from a human donor with ulcerative colitis or Crohn's disease, or a healthy co-twin of an affected twin (not recorded which). The sample consisted of blood. This rearrangement joins TRBV13 to TRBJ2-1; absent DNA, TCRdb's TRBD1 call cannot be checked. CDR3 loop: CASSGRGSSYNEQFF.